This T cell receptor (beta chain) comes out of a study of T cell responses to AZD1222 COVID-19 vaccine. Data came from immunoSEQ multiplex PCR; TCRdb stores just in-frame clones and leaves some out. The sample consists of 150,000 or so clones, roughly nine tenths of them appearing once. Overall study findings and caveats: Regions 160-218 and 743-854 held dominance among vaccine-associated CD4 TCRs, which spanned spike. Most donors were white British, females outnumbered males, and clonal diversity was possibly underestimated.

V was clipped by 3 bases and J by 2 bases, with 10 bases between them. The CDR3 is made up of 14 amino acids. Germline CDR1 is MDHEN and CDR2 is SYDVKM. Comment on this clone: What it binds is not known.

The chain combines TRBV28 with TRBJ1-2; D might be TRBD1 (6 bases). This clonotype originated in an adult in good health. This specimen was peripheral blood, taken on day 0 of AZD1222 vaccination. The CDR3 region is CASSLGAQNYGYTF. For the CDR3, the DNA is TGTGCCAGCAGTTTGGGGGCGCAGAACTATGGCTACACCTTC.